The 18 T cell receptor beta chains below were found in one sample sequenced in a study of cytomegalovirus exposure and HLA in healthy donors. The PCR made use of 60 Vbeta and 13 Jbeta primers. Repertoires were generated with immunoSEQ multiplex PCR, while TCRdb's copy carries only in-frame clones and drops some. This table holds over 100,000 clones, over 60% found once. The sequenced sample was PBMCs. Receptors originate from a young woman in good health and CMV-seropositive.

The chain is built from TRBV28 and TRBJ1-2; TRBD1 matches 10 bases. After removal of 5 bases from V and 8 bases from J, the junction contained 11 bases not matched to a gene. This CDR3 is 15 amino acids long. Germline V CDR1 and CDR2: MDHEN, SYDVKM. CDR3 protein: CASSRGGDRGRGYTF. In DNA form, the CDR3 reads TGTGCCAGCAGTCGCGGGGGGGACAGGGGTCGGGGCTACACCTTC.

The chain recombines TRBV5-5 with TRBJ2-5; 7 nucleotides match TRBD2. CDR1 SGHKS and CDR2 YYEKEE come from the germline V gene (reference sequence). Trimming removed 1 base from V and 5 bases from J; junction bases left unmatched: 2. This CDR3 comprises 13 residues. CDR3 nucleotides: TGTGCCAGCAGCTTGTGGGACTATGAGACCCAGTACTTC. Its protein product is CASSLWDYETQYF.

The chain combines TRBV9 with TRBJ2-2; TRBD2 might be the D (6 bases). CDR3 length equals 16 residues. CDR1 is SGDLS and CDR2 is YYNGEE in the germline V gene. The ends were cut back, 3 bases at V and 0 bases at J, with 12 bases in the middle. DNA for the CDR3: TGTGCCAGCAGCGCCGGGACTGGCCCGAACACCGGGGAGCTGTTTTTT. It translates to CASSAGTGPNTGELFF. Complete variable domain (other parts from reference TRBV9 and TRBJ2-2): DSGVTQTPKHLITATGQRVTLRCSPRSGDLSVYWYQQSLDQGLQFLIQYYNGEERAKGNILERFSAQQFPDLHSELNLSSLELGDSALYFCASSAGTGPNTGELFFGEGSRLTVL.

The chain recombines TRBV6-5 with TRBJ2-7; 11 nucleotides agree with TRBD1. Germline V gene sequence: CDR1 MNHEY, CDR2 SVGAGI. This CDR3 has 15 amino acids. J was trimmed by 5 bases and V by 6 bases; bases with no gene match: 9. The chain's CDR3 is CASSQPGQGADEQYF. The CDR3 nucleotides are TGTGCCAGCAGCCAACCCGGACAGGGGGCGGACGAGCAGTACTTC.

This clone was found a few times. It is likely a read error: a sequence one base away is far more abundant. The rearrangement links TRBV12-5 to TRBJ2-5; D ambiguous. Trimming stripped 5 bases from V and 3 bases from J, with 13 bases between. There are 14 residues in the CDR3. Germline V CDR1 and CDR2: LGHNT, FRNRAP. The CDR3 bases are TGTGCTAGTGGTCCCACCCTGATAGAAGAGACCCAGTACTTC. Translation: CASGPTLIEETQYF.

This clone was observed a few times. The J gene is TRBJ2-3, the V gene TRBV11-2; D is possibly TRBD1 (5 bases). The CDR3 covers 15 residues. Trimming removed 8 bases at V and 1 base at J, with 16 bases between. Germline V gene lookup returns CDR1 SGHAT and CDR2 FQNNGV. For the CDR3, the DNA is TGTGCCAGCCAACCGACAGTCCTCGGCACAGATACGCAGTATTTT. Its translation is CASQPTVLGTDTQYF. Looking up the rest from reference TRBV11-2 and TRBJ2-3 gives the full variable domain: EAGVAQSPRYKIIEKRQSVAFWCNPISGHATLYWYQQILGQGPKLLIQFQNNGVVDDSQLPKDRFSAERLKGVDSTLKIQPAKLEDSAVYLCASQPTVLGTDTQYFGPGTRLTVL.

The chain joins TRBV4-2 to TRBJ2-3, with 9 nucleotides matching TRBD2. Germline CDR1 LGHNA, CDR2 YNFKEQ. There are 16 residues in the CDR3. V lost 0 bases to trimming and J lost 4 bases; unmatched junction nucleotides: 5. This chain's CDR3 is CASSQEPAGGADTQYF. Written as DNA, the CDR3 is TGTGCCAGCAGCCAAGAGCCGGCGGGAGGGGCAGATACGCAGTATTTT.

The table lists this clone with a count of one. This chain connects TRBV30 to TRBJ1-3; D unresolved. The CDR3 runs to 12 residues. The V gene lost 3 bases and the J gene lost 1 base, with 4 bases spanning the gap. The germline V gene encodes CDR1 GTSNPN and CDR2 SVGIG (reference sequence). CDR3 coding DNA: TGTGCCTGGAGCGTATCTGGAAACACCATATATTTT. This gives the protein CAWSVSGNTIYF. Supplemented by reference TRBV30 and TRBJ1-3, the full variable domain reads SQTIHQWPATLVQPVGSPLSLECTVEGTSNPNLYWYRQAAGRGLQLLFYSVGIGQISSEVPQNLSASRPQDRQFILSSKKLLLSDSGFYLCAWSVSGNTIYFGEGSWLTVV.

This CDR3 is CASKTSTNTGELFF. The CDR3 DNA is TGTGCCAGCAAGACTAGCACTAACACCGGGGAGCTGTTTTTT. The J gene is TRBJ2-2, the V gene TRBV6-1; 7 positions match TRBD2. Germline V gene sequence: CDR1 MNHNS, CDR2 SASEGT. V gave up 7 bases and J gave up 2 bases; unmatched junction bases: 4. The CDR3 extends over 14 amino acids.

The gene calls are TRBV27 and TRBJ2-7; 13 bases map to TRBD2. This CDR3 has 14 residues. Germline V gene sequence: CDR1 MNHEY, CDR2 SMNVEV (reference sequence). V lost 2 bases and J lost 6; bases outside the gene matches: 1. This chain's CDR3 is CASSLGTSGTEQYF. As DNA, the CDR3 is TGTGCCAGCAGTTTAGGGACTAGCGGGACCGAGCAGTACTTC.

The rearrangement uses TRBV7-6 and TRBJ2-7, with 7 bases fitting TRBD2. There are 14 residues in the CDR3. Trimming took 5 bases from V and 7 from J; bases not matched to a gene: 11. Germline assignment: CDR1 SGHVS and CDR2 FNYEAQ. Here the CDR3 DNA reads TGTGCCAGCAGCATTTCGGCGGGAGCAGGGGAGCAGTACTTC. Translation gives CASSISAGAGEQYF.

Here the CDR3 reads CASSILAGVMYF. The CDR3 DNA reads as TGTGCCAGCAGTATACTAGCGGGAGTGATGTACTTC. The chain has TRBV27 and TRBJ2-4; 11 bases fit TRBD2. Unmatched junction bases numbered 6, after V lost 5 bases and J lost 15 bases. CDR3 size: 12 residues. Germline V gives CDR1 MNHEY, CDR2 SMNVEV (reference sequence).

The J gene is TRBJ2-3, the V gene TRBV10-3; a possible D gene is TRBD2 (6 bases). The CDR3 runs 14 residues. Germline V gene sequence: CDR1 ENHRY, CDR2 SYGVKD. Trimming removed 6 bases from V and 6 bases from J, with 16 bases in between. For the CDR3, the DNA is TGTGCCATCAGCCGACTAGGACTAAGGGATACGCAGTATTTT. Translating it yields CAISRLGLRDTQYF.

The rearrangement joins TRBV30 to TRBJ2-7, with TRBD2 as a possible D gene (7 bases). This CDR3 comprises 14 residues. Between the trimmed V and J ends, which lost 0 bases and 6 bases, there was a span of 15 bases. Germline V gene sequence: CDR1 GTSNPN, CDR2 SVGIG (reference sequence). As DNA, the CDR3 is TGTGCCTGGAGTGTCCTAGGGGGAGGGAGCGAGCAGTACTTC. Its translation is CAWSVLGGGSEQYF.

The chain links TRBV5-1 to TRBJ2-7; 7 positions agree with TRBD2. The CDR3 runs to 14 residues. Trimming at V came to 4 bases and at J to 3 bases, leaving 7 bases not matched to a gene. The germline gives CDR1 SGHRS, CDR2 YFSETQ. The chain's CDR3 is CASSPLAEFYEQYF. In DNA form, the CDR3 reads TGCGCCAGCAGCCCTCTAGCGGAGTTCTACGAGCAGTACTTC.

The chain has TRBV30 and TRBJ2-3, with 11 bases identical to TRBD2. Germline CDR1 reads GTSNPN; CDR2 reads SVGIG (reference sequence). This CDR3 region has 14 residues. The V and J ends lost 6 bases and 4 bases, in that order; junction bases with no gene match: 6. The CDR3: CACTSGSGADTQYF. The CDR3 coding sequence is TGTGCCTGCACTAGCGGGAGCGGAGCAGATACGCAGTATTTT. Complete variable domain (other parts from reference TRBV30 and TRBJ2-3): SQTIHQWPATLVQPVGSPLSLECTVEGTSNPNLYWYRQAAGRGLQLLFYSVGIGQISSEVPQNLSASRPQDRQFILSSKKLLLSDSGFYLCACTSGSGADTQYFGPGTRLTVL.

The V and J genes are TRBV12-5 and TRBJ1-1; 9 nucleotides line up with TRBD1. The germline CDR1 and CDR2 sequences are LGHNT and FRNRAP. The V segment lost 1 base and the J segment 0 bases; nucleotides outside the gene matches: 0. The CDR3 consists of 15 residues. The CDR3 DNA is TGTGCTAGTGGTTTGGGACAGGGGGTGAACACTGAAGCTTTCTTT. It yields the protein CASGLGQGVNTEAFF.

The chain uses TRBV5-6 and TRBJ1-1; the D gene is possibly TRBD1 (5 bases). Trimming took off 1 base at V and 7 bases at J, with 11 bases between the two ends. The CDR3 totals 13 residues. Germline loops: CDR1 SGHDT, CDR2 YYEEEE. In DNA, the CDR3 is TGTGCCAGCAGCTTGTGGGGGGACCTTGAAGCTTTCTTT. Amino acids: CASSLWGDLEAFF.